The 22 T cell receptor beta chains below were found in one sample sequenced in a study of cytomegalovirus exposure and HLA in healthy donors (TCRdb year 2017). Library preparation used the immunoSEQ multiplex PCR assay. For the multiplex PCR, a mixture combining 60 forward primers for TCR Vbeta segments and 13 reverse primers for TCR Jbeta segments was used. TCRdb holds this immuneACCESS table with in-frame rearrangements only. Some clones are missing; in checked studies, unresolved V genes explain under half, and the rest has no known cause. Counted in this sample were around 100,000 clones; roughly 71% of them appeared once. About 9.4% of the sample belongs to the ten largest clones. What was sequenced was PBMCs. The receptors stem from a man aged 45-65 years in good health and CMV-seronegative.

The chain joins TRBV10-3 to TRBJ2-3; 9 nucleotides line up with TRBD2. CDR1 ENHRY and CDR2 SYGVKD come from the germline V gene. This CDR3 has 17 residues. V dropped 6 bases and J dropped 3; count of bases not matched to a gene: 13. DNA for the CDR3: TGTGCCATCAGCGACCCTGCGACTAGCGGTAGAACAGATACGCAGTATTTT. It translates to CAISDPATSGRTDTQYF.

Note on this clone: An end of the junction does not agree with germline; a read error may underlie this. The V gene is TRBV7-9, the J gene TRBJ2-7; 7 positions match TRBD1. The CDR3 is 15 residues long. The V gene's germline CDR1 is SEHNR and CDR2 FQNEAQ (reference sequence). CDR3 bases: TGTTCCAGCAGCTTAGACTACGGGACAGCCTACGAGCAGTACTTC. Translated, it gives CSSSLDYGTAYEQYF.

V and J are TRBV6-4 and TRBJ2-3; 13 bases align to TRBD2. Germline CDR1 MRHNA, CDR2 SNTAGT. This CDR3 region has 16 residues. V gave up 6 bases and J gave up 0 bases; unmatched junction bases: 3. Here the CDR3 DNA reads TGTGCCAGCAGCTTACTAGCGGGGGGGAGCACAGATACGCAGTATTTT. It translates to CASSLLAGGSTDTQYF.

The chain combines TRBV30 with TRBJ2-2; no definite D call. Germline CDR1 is GTSNPN and CDR2 is SVGIG (reference sequence). Trimming took 2 bases from V and 7 from J, leaving 14 bases between them. The CDR3 has 14 amino acids. As DNA, the CDR3 is TGTGCCTGGAGTCTCGGGTCCTTCGGCGGGGAGCTGTTTTTT. Translated: CAWSLGSFGGELFF.

The chain employs TRBV29-1 and TRBJ2-7; 7 bases match TRBD1. Germline CDR1 and CDR2: SQVTM and ANQGSEA. The CDR3 spans 12 residues. V lost 5 bases and J lost 2; bases outside the gene matches: 3. The CDR3 region has the DNA TGCAGCGTTTTGACAGGGCCCTACGAGCAGTACTTC. Translation gives CSVLTGPYEQYF.

This clone was counted only a few times. The rearrangement links TRBV9 to TRBJ1-2; TRBD1 agrees at 9 bases. Per the germline V gene, CDR1 is SGDLS and CDR2 is YYNGEE. The CDR3 extends over 13 amino acids. The trim removed 4 bases at V and 8 bases at J, leaving 6 bases unmatched. CDR3 loop: CASSHLQGAGYTF. In DNA form, the CDR3 reads TGTGCCAGCAGCCATTTACAGGGGGCAGGCTACACCTTC.

This clone was observed once. The V gene is TRBV2, the J gene TRBJ1-6, with 8 bases that match TRBD1. This CDR3 contains 14 residues. The germline V gene encodes CDR1 SNHLY and CDR2 FYNNEI. Trimming at V came to 7 bases and at J to 8 bases, leaving 7 bases not matched to a gene. CDR3 DNA sequence: TGTGCCAGCAAAAGGGGACAGGCGGATTCACCCCTCCACTTT. Amino acid sequence: CASKRGQADSPLHF.

The chain recombines TRBV5-1 with TRBJ2-5; TRBD2 matches 10 bases. Germline V gene sequence: CDR1 SGHRS, CDR2 YFSETQ. V shed 3 bases and J 9 bases; nucleotides not matched to a gene: 11. The CDR3 totals 15 residues. Here the CDR3 DNA reads TGCGCCAGCAGCTCGCTAGCGGGGGACCGGGTCGCCCAGTACTTC. Encoded protein: CASSSLAGDRVAQYF.

This clone was picked up one time. The chain is built from TRBV19 and TRBJ2-1; D perhaps matches TRBD1 (6 bases). This CDR3 is 14 amino acids long. The V gene lost 4 bases and the J gene lost 4 bases, with 11 bases spanning the gap. Per the germline V gene, CDR1 is LNHDA and CDR2 is SQIVND (reference sequence). The CDR3 sequence: CASSTGVVYNEQFF. DNA for the CDR3: TGTGCCAGTAGTACAGGGGTGGTATACAATGAGCAGTTCTTC.

This clone was seen a single time. J is TRBJ2-1 and V is TRBV7-9; D may be TRBD1 (5 bases). This CDR3 spans 14 amino acids. Germline V gene sequence: CDR1 SEHNR, CDR2 FQNEAQ (reference sequence). V lost 4 bases and J 2 bases, leaving 9 bases between the germline ends. CDR3 sequence (DNA): TGTGCCAGCAGCTCCAGGGAAGCCTACAATGAGCAGTTCTTC. Translated, it gives CASSSREAYNEQFF.

The chain employs TRBV7-9 and TRBJ2-7; 13 nucleotides match TRBD2. The CDR3 consists of 15 residues. V trimming: 5 bases; J trimming: 4 bases; junction bases outside the gene matches: 5. CDR1 is SEHNR, CDR2 FQNEAQ, per germline (reference sequence). CDR3 coding DNA: TGTGCCAGCAGCGACGGACTAGCGGGGGCGTACGAGCAGTACTTC. This translates into CASSDGLAGAYEQYF.

This sequence joins TRBV20-1 and TRBJ2-1; TRBD2 might be the D (5 bases). Per the germline V gene, CDR1 is DFQATT and CDR2 is SNEGSKA (reference sequence). Trimming took 7 bases from V and 8 from J, leaving 12 bases between them. The CDR3 extends over 11 amino acids. CDR3 region: CSGTTGDEQFF. The CDR3 DNA follows: TGCAGTGGAACGACCGGGGATGAGCAGTTCTTC.

The CDR3 protein is CASSIGTGAYEQYF. CDR3 nucleotide sequence: TGTGCCAGCAGCATCGGGACAGGGGCCTACGAGCAGTACTTC. The chain uses TRBV11-2 and TRBJ2-7; 10 nucleotides agree with TRBD1. Germline trimming cut 5 bases from V and 2 bases from J; bases unmatched to any gene: 3. Germline V CDR1 and CDR2: SGHAT, FQNNGV. The CDR3 loop spans 14 amino acids.

The rearrangement joins TRBV15 to TRBJ2-2; no definite D call. V gave up 0 bases and J gave up 2 bases, with 10 bases separating them. From germline, CDR1 is LNHNV and CDR2 YYDKDF (reference sequence). This CDR3 comprises 16 residues. The CDR3 loop is CATSRDSESNTGELFF. The CDR3, as DNA: TGTGCCACCAGCAGAGACAGCGAGAGTAACACCGGGGAGCTGTTTTTT.

V is TRBV6-1 and J is TRBJ2-7; TRBD1 agrees at 10 bases. The junction had 10 bases not matched to a gene; V was cut back by 7 bases and J by 4 bases. This CDR3 has 15 amino acids. Germline loops: CDR1 MNHNS, CDR2 SASEGT. The CDR3 is CASTNSGTGAYEQYF. In nucleotides, the CDR3 is TGTGCCAGCACGAATTCCGGGACAGGGGCTTACGAGCAGTACTTC.

On this clone: Germline is not matched at one junction end, which may reflect a read error. The chain has TRBV7-9 and TRBJ2-5; 10 positions match TRBD1. CDR1 and CDR2 (germline): SEHNR, FQNEAQ (reference sequence). This CDR3 is 16 amino acids long. The CDR3 reads CSSSLRTGGVRETQYF. The CDR3 bases are TGTTCCAGCAGCCTCCGGACAGGGGGGGTTCGAGAGACCCAGTACTTC. Looking up the rest from reference TRBV7-9 and TRBJ2-5 gives the full variable domain: DTGVSQNPRHKITKRGQNVTFRCDPISEHNRLYWYRQTLGQGPEFLTYFQNEAQLEKSRLLSDRFSAERPKGSFSTLEIQRTEQGDSAMYLCSSSLRTGGVRETQYFGPGTRLLVL.

The gene calls are TRBV30 and TRBJ1-1, with D possibly TRBD1 on 5 matching bases. Germline V gene lookup returns CDR1 GTSNPN and CDR2 SVGIG (reference sequence). V lost 2 bases and J 8 bases, leaving 9 bases between the germline ends. The CDR3 runs to 11 residues. The CDR3 spells CAWSRQSEAFF. CDR3 nucleotides: TGTGCCTGGAGTAGACAGAGCGAAGCTTTCTTT.

The chain links TRBV27 to TRBJ1-1; maybe TRBD1 (5 bases). The V gene lost 4 bases and the J gene lost 5 bases, with 14 bases spanning the gap. The germline gives CDR1 MNHEY, CDR2 SMNVEV (reference sequence). This CDR3 has 14 amino acids. CDR3 nucleotides: TGTGCCAGCAGTTCCCTACGACAGATAACTGAAGCTTTCTTT. Translating it yields CASSSLRQITEAFF.

The CDR3 DNA follows: TGTGCCAGCAGTGAGCGGTCAGGGGCCCCCTACGAGCAGTACTTC. Its protein product is CASSERSGAPYEQYF. The J gene is TRBJ2-7, the V gene TRBV2; weak D call: TRBD1 (6 bases). The CDR3 runs 15 residues. Looked up from germline, CDR1 is SNHLY and CDR2 is FYNNEI. Trimming cost V 3 bases and J 2 bases, with 14 bases left between them.

Only a few counts were recorded for this clone. The DNA of the CDR3 is TGTGCCAGCAGTTTGACAGGGAAATTGGACACTGAAGCTTTCTTT. Residues: CASSLTGKLDTEAFF. The rearrangement joins TRBV28 to TRBJ1-1; 7 nucleotides agree with TRBD1. Germline values: CDR1 MDHEN, CDR2 SYDVKM. CDR3 size: 15 residues. The junction had 7 bases not matched to a gene; V was cut back by 3 bases and J by 3 bases. The entire variable domain, with the rest obtained from reference TRBV28 and TRBJ1-1, is as follows: DVKVTQSSRYLVKRTGEKVFLECVQDMDHENMFWYRQDPGLGLRLIYFSYDVKMKEKGDIPEGYSVSREKKERFSLILESASTNQTSMYLCASSLTGKLDTEAFFGQGTRLTVV.

J is TRBJ1-3 and V is TRBV7-6; 9 nucleotides line up with TRBD1. The CDR3 covers 15 residues. Germline V gene data show CDR1 as SGHVS and CDR2 as FNYEAQ. The J segment lost 6 bases and the V segment lost 6 bases, leaving 9 bases of the junction unmatched. The CDR3: CASSLSGTGTNTIYF. DNA for the CDR3: TGTGCCAGCAGTTTGTCCGGGACAGGGACAAACACCATATATTTT.

The chain links TRBV28 to TRBJ2-5, with 11 bases aligning to TRBD2. J gave up 3 bases and V 3 bases, and 6 bases lay outside the gene matches. Germline CDR1 reads MDHEN; CDR2 reads SYDVKM. This CDR3 region has 16 residues. CDR3 nucleotides: TGTGCCAGCAGTTTGACTAGCGGGGCGGCTAAAGAGACCCAGTACTTC. Translation gives CASSLTSGAAKETQYF.